These 6 T cell receptor beta chains came from one sample sequenced in a study of regulatory T cells in long-lasting Graves disease. Described time point: newly diagnosed GD, antithyroid drugs for less than 3 months. RNA from PBMCs was the source of the TCR library. Through Arm-PCR of CDR3 regions and iRepertoire HTBI primers, TCR beta libraries were built. TCRdb reanalysed the multiplex PCR reads using MiXCR and keeps one entry per CDR3 protein. The sample yields hundreds of thousands of distinct CDR3 sequences, approximately 15% seen once. The same specimen was also included in a second study, on T cells in Graves' hyperthyroidism and ophthalmopathy.

Sequencing used peripheral blood mononuclear cells (PBMCs), obtained at new diagnosis, from a patient treated with antithyroid drugs. The receptors were gathered from a woman younger than 45 with Graves disease.

This clonotype was detected many times. The chain joins TRBV6-5 to TRBJ2-7; tentatively, D is TRBD2 (5 bases). V dropped 3 bases and J dropped 0 bases, with 9 bases sitting between them. The germline V gene encodes CDR1 MNHEY and CDR2 SVGAGI. The CDR3 contains 14 residues. Here the CDR3 reads CASSYNRDSYEQYF. The CDR3 nucleotides read TGTGCCAGCAGTTATAACCGGGACTCCTACGAGCAGTACTTC.

This clonotype has only a few counts. The gene calls are TRBV20-1 and TRBJ2-1, with 9 bases identical to TRBD2. Germline CDR1 reads DFQATT; CDR2 reads SNEGSKA (reference sequence). The CDR3 contains 18 residues. V lost 5 bases to trimming and J lost 2 bases; unmatched junction nucleotides: 16. This chain's CDR3 is CSAEHRTTSGRTYNEQFF. CDR3 coding DNA: TGCAGTGCTGAACACCGAACTACTAGCGGGCGAACCTACAATGAGCAGTTCTTC.

There are many counts of this clonotype. This sequence joins TRBV28 and TRBJ1-1; TRBD1 might be the D (6 bases). This CDR3 spans 12 amino acids. Deletions cut 6 bases from V and 5 bases from J, with 10 bases between. Germline CDR1 is MDHEN and CDR2 is SYDVKM. The CDR3 DNA follows: TGTGCCAGCAGGCAAACAGGGACTGAAGCTTTCTTT. It yields the protein CASRQTGTEAFF.

This clonotype was seen only a few times. The J gene is TRBJ2-3, the V gene TRBV29-1; D is unclear. The ends were cut back, 2 bases at V and 7 bases at J, with 10 bases in the middle. The germline CDR1 and CDR2 sequences are SQVTM and ANQGSEA. The CDR3 totals 12 residues. As DNA, the CDR3 is TGCAGCGTTGAATGGCAGGCAAATACGCAGTATTTT. Amino acid sequence: CSVEWQANTQYF.

In this sample, this clonotype turned up a few times. The chain combines TRBV20-1 with TRBJ1-1, with 7 bases fitting TRBD1. Germline CDR1 reads DFQATT; CDR2 reads SNEGSKA (reference sequence). With 3 bases clipped from V and 10 bases from J, the junction kept 11 bases outside the gene matches. The CDR3 runs 13 residues. The CDR3 DNA sequence: TGCAGTGCTAGTAGAGAGATCAGACAGGGAGCTTTCTTT. Amino acids: CSASREIRQGAFF.

This rearrangement joins TRBV19 to TRBJ2-2, with D possibly matching TRBD2 (5 bases). The CDR3 contains 14 residues. Trimming pared 8 bases from V and 7 bases from J, leaving 17 bases between. The germline CDR1 and CDR2 sequences are LNHDA and SQIVND (reference sequence). This CDR3 reads CASGSQHEGGELFF. The CDR3 nucleotides are TGTGCCAGTGGCTCTCAACACGAGGGCGGGGAGCTGTTTTTT. Using reference TRBV19 and TRBJ2-2 for the parts outside the CDR3, the full variable domain is DGGITQSPKYLFRKEGQNVTLSCEQNLNHDAMYWYRQDPGQGLRLIYYSQIVNDFQKGDIAEGYSVSREKKESFPLTVTSAQKNPTAFYLCASGSQHEGGELFFGEGSRLTVL.